The T cell receptor (beta chain) described here comes from a study of T cells in localized non-small cell lung cancer. Study-level findings and limits: Among the tissues sampled, uninvolved adjacent lung had the highest T cell clonality, above tumor.

Repertoires were generated with immunoSEQ multiplex PCR, while TCRdb's copy carries only in-frame clones and drops some. The sample records roughly 30,000 clones, around 90% being singletons. Comment on this clone: Its antigen is currently unknown.

Material: peripheral blood mononuclear cells, obtained before any cancer treatment. This sequence was found in a woman aged 35-75 years with stage III lung adenocarcinoma.

CDR3 nucleotides: TGCGCCAGCAGCCTCTGGACTAGCGGGAGGACGTCGGGTGAGCAGTTCTTC. Encoded protein: CASSLWTSGRTSGEQFF. This sequence joins TRBV4-1 and TRBJ2-1, with 14 bases matching TRBD2. Germline-derived CDR1 and CDR2 are MGHRA and YSYEKL. J was trimmed by 9 bases and V by 4 bases; bases with no gene match: 11. The CDR3 length is 17 residues.